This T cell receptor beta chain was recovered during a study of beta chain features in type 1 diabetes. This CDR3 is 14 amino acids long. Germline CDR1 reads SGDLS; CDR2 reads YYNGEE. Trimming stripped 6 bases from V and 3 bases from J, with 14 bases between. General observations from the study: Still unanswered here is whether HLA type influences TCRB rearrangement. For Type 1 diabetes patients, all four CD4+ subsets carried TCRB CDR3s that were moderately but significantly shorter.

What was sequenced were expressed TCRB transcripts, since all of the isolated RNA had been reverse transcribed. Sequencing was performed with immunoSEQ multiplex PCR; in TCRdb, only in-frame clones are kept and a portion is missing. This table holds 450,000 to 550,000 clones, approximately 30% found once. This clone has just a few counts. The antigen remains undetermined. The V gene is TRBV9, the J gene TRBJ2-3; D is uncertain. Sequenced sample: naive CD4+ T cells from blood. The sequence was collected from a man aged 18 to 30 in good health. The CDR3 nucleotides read TGTGCCAGCAATCGGAGATTGGCGACAGATACGCAGTATTTT. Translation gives CASNRRLATDTQYF.